These 29 T cell receptor beta chains were all obtained from the same sample, sequenced in a study of T cells in Graves' hyperthyroidism and ophthalmopathy. Researchers amplified the TCR beta CDR3 regions from RNA transcripts. Primed by the HTBI set, a first-round RT-PCR was run on the TCR CDR3. TCRdb re-called the multiplex PCR reads through MiXCR, storing one row per CDR3 protein. This table has about 180,000 distinct CDR3 sequences, about 9.4% appearing once. The sample comprised blood. Receptors originate from a woman between 18 and 29 years old with Graves' hyperthyroidism that later progressed to Graves' ophthalmopathy.

This clonotype was detected a few times. The chain carries TRBV7-9 and TRBJ2-5; 12 bases are shared with TRBD2. This CDR3 region has 19 residues. The germline V gene has CDR1 SEHNR and CDR2 FQNEAQ (reference sequence). The V gene end was trimmed by 0 bases and the J gene end by 3 bases; junction bases not matched to a gene: 11. The CDR3 DNA reads TGTGCCAGCAGCTTAGCCCTCGGACTAGCGGGAACGCTAGAAGAGACCCAGTACTTC. Its translation is CASSLALGLAGTLEETQYF.

The table lists this clonotype with many counts. The chain carries TRBV2 and TRBJ2-3; 9 bases agree with TRBD2. V shed 1 base and J 4 bases; nucleotides not matched to a gene: 9. Germline values: CDR1 SNHLY, CDR2 FYNNEI. This CDR3 region has 17 residues. The CDR3 here is CASSEVRAGGTSDTQYF. In DNA form, the CDR3 reads TGTGCCAGCAGTGAAGTACGGGCGGGAGGGACCTCAGATACGCAGTATTTT.

This clonotype has at least ten counts. The chain uses TRBV11-2 and TRBJ2-7; tentative D call: TRBD1 (6 bases). V dropped 6 bases and J dropped 3 bases, with 18 bases sitting between them. The CDR3 consists of 15 residues. Germline CDR1 and CDR2: SGHAT and FQNNGV. CDR3 DNA sequence: TGTGCCAGCAGTTCAAACCAGGGGACCATCTACGAGCAGTACTTC. Protein sequence: CASSSNQGTIYEQYF.

This clonotype has at least ten counts. The chain employs TRBV7-9 and TRBJ2-4; D call uncertain. The CDR3 is made up of 16 amino acids. In germline, CDR1 is SEHNR, CDR2 FQNEAQ (reference sequence). Trimming cost V 1 base and J 0 bases, with 10 bases left between them. Written as DNA, the CDR3 is TGTGCCAGCAGCTTAGGGGCAGGTCTAGCCAAAAACATTCAGTACTTC. Encoded protein: CASSLGAGLAKNIQYF.

By share, this clonotype ranks as medium-sized (0.01 to 0.1%). This chain joins TRBV7-3 and TRBJ2-5; D perhaps matches TRBD2 (6 bases). CDR1 and CDR2 (germline): SGHTA, FQGTGA. The CDR3 loop spans 15 amino acids. V was pared by 1 base and J by 4 bases, with 13 bases between. This CDR3 is CASSLNGGGLETQYF. The CDR3 nucleotides are TGTGCCAGCAGCTTAAACGGGGGTGGACTAGAGACCCAGTACTTC.

The chain links TRBV15 to TRBJ2-1; D not certain. In germline, CDR1 is LNHNV, CDR2 YYDKDF (reference sequence). The CDR3 is 15 amino acids. Trimming cost V 0 bases and J 0 bases, with 6 bases left between them. CDR3 DNA: TGTGCCACCAGCAGAGATACTGGCTCCTACAATGAGCAGTTCTTC. It encodes CATSRDTGSYNEQFF.

Many counts were recorded for this clonotype. The V call is TRBV2, the J call TRBJ1-5; D not resolved. From germline, CDR1 is SNHLY and CDR2 FYNNEI. The CDR3 has 14 residues. V lost 6 bases to trimming and J lost 0 bases, with 9 bases between them. DNA for the CDR3: TGTGCCAGCAGCTTCATGAATAGCAATCAGCCCCAGCATTTT. It translates to CASSFMNSNQPQHF.

This sequence joins TRBV18 and TRBJ2-1; 10 nucleotides agree with TRBD1. The ends lost 2 bases at V and 4 bases at J; junction bases unmatched: 5. From germline, CDR1 is KGHSH and CDR2 LQKENI. This CDR3 spans 16 amino acids. In nucleotides, the CDR3 is TGTGCCAGCTCACCAGTGGGACAGGGGTATTACAATGAGCAGTTCTTC. Protein sequence: CASSPVGQGYYNEQFF.

The chain links TRBV6-6 to TRBJ2-1, with D uncertain. Germline V lookup: CDR1 MNHNY, CDR2 SVGAGI (reference sequence). The CDR3 extends over 11 amino acids. Deletions cut 2 bases from V and 14 bases from J, with 10 bases between. The CDR3 DNA is TGTGCCAGCAGTTACGTTGAAATTAAGTTCTTC. Its translation: CASSYVEIKFF.

There are many counts of this clonotype. The rearrangement joins TRBV12-3 or TRBV12-4 to TRBJ2-1; a weak D match, TRBD1 (5 bases). Deletions cut 7 bases from V and 8 bases from J, with 12 bases between. The CDR3 consists of 12 residues. Here the CDR3 reads CASTLGVDEQFF. CDR3 in DNA: TGTGCCAGCACCTTAGGGGTCGATGAGCAGTTCTTC.

The rearrangement uses TRBV4-1 and TRBJ1-1, with D perhaps matching TRBD1 (5 bases). Germline CDR1 is MGHRA and CDR2 is YSYEKL. Between the trimmed V and J ends, which lost 0 bases and 8 bases, there was a span of 10 bases. The CDR3 length is 13 residues. This chain's CDR3 is CASSQEGDSEAFF. For the CDR3, the DNA is TGCGCCAGCAGCCAAGAGGGGGATTCGGAAGCTTTCTTT.

Many counts were recorded for this clonotype. The chain carries TRBV12-3 or TRBV12-4 and TRBJ1-1, with TRBD1 matching 7 bases. The CDR3 sequence is 17 residues long. After removal of 5 bases from V and 0 bases from J, the junction contained 12 bases not matched to a gene. DNA of the CDR3: TGTGCCAGCAGTGCCACCCCAGGGGGGGGGCTGAACACTGAAGCTTTCTTT. Protein: CASSATPGGGLNTEAFF.

This clonotype was seen at least ten times. V gene TRBV18 combines with J gene TRBJ2-3, with D uncertain. V lost 5 bases and J 1 base, leaving 7 bases between the germline ends. The CDR3 contains 13 residues. From germline, CDR1 is KGHSH and CDR2 LQKENI. The CDR3 DNA reads TGTGCCAGCTCAATTTATGGCACAGATACGCAGTATTTT. Translating gives CASSIYGTDTQYF.

This clonotype came up a few times. This chain links TRBV12-5 with TRBJ2-1; 7 nucleotides line up with TRBD1. Germline CDR1 reads LGHNT; CDR2 reads FRNRAP. This CDR3 has 12 residues. V lost 5 bases, J lost 9 bases, and 4 bases stayed unmatched. CDR3 DNA: TGTGCTAGTGGTGACAGGGACGGTGAGCAGTTCTTC. Translating it yields CASGDRDGEQFF.

Many counts were recorded for this clonotype. The V call is TRBV12-3 or TRBV12-4, the J call TRBJ2-1; 7 bases agree with TRBD2. The V segment lost 6 bases and the J segment 8 bases; nucleotides outside the gene matches: 7. The CDR3 extends over 13 amino acids. The DNA of the CDR3 is TGTGCCAGCAGACCCGGACTAGTTCATGAGCAGTTCTTC. Protein: CASRPGLVHEQFF.

In its sample, this clonotype was seen a few times. CDR3 DNA: TGCGCCAGCAGCTTTTCAGGGCGGGAGAACACTGAAGCTTTCTTT. Translation gives CASSFSGRENTEAFF. The chain links TRBV5-1 to TRBJ1-1; D may be TRBD1 (5 bases). Trimming removed 2 bases from V and 1 base from J, with 12 bases in between. This CDR3 spans 15 amino acids. CDR1 SGHRS and CDR2 YFSETQ come from the germline V gene.

This clonotype has more than one count but fewer than ten. The rearrangement links TRBV9 to TRBJ2-1, with 7 bases that match TRBD2. CDR3 length: 15 residues. Germline V gene data show CDR1 as SGDLS and CDR2 as YYNGEE. After removal of 3 bases from V and 5 bases from J, the junction contained 8 bases not matched to a gene. This chain's CDR3 is CASSEEASGDNEQFF. The CDR3 DNA sequence: TGTGCCAGCAGCGAGGAGGCTAGCGGCGACAATGAGCAGTTCTTC. Full variable domain (outside the CDR3, taken from reference TRBV9 and TRBJ2-1): DSGVTQTPKHLITATGQRVTLRCSPRSGDLSVYWYQQSLDQGLQFLIQYYNGEERAKGNILERFSAQQFPDLHSELNLSSLELGDSALYFCASSEEASGDNEQFFGPGTRLTVL.

This clonotype was counted many times. The chain couples TRBV10-3 to TRBJ1-1; D may be TRBD1 (5 bases). Per germline, CDR1 ENHRY and CDR2 SYGVKD. CDR3 length: 13 amino acids. The V gene lost 0 bases and the J gene lost 6 bases, with 8 bases spanning the gap. The chain's CDR3 is CAISESRGAEAFF. In DNA form, the CDR3 reads TGTGCCATCAGTGAGTCTAGGGGCGCTGAAGCTTTCTTT.

The chain uses TRBV7-3 and TRBJ2-1, with TRBD2 matching 7 bases. CDR3 size: 12 residues. The junction had 1 base not matched to a gene; V was cut back by 2 bases and J by 9 bases. The germline V gene encodes CDR1 SGHTA and CDR2 FQGTGA. CDR3 residues: CASSLGGGEQFF. The CDR3 nucleotides are TGTGCCAGCAGCTTAGGGGGGGGTGAGCAGTTCTTC.

This clonotype was counted at least ten times. The chain combines TRBV18 with TRBJ1-2, with 10 bases that match TRBD1. The germline CDR1 and CDR2 sequences are KGHSH and LQKENI. The junction had 7 bases not matched to a gene; V was cut back by 8 bases and J by 4 bases. The CDR3 consists of 14 residues. For the CDR3, the DNA is TGTGCCAGCGGACAGGGGGAACTATCCTATGGCTACACCTTC. It yields the protein CASGQGELSYGYTF.

This clonotype appeared many times. The J gene is TRBJ2-7, the V gene TRBV6-1; 10 bases match TRBD1. CDR1 MNHNS and CDR2 SASEGT come from the germline V gene. The CDR3 totals 14 residues. V shed 7 bases and J 5 bases; nucleotides not matched to a gene: 8. The CDR3: CASTPGQGFDEQYF. The CDR3 nucleotides are TGTGCCAGCACCCCGGGACAGGGGTTTGACGAGCAGTACTTC.

This clonotype appeared many times. The genes are TRBV2 and TRBJ1-4; 9 nucleotides align to TRBD1. After removal of 3 bases from V and 4 bases from J, the junction contained 12 bases not matched to a gene. CDR1 and CDR2 (germline): SNHLY, FYNNEI. The CDR3 length is 18 residues. The CDR3 loop is CASSDESKGTGLNEKLFF. CDR3 sequence (DNA): TGTGCCAGCAGTGACGAATCAAAAGGGACAGGGCTTAATGAAAAACTGTTTTTT.

This clonotype was found many times. The chain joins TRBV9 to TRBJ1-6, with a weak D call TRBD1 (5 bases). V was clipped by 3 bases and J by 0 bases, with 13 bases between them. There are 17 residues in the CDR3. Germline assignment: CDR1 SGDLS and CDR2 YYNGEE. DNA of the CDR3: TGTGCCAGCAGCGAGGGACTGGGAAGCTCCTATAATTCACCCCTCCACTTT. This encodes CASSEGLGSSYNSPLHF.

This clonotype was seen at least ten times. The chain employs TRBV12-3 or TRBV12-4 and TRBJ2-3; 7 bases agree with TRBD2. The CDR3 consists of 14 residues. The trim removed 6 bases at V and 4 bases at J, leaving 7 bases unmatched. The CDR3 DNA reads TGTGCCAGCAGGGATGAGCGGGGTGCAGATACGCAGTATTTT. It yields the protein CASRDERGADTQYF.

This clonotype occurred many times. CDR3 sequence: CASSFRKGGTTYGYTF. The CDR3 DNA reads TGTGCCAGCAGCTTTCGTAAGGGGGGAACGACCTATGGCTACACCTTC. The chain employs TRBV11-2 and TRBJ1-2, with D possibly being TRBD1 (6 bases). V lost 3 bases and J 4 bases, leaving 18 bases between the germline ends. The germline CDR1 and CDR2 sequences are SGHAT and FQNNGV. This CDR3 has 16 amino acids. Variable domain in full (rest from reference TRBV11-2 and TRBJ1-2): EAGVAQSPRYKIIEKRQSVAFWCNPISGHATLYWYQQILGQGPKLLIQFQNNGVVDDSQLPKDRFSAERLKGVDSTLKIQPAKLEDSAVYLCASSFRKGGTTYGYTFGSGTRLTVV.

This clonotype was counted ten times or more. This chain uses TRBV11-2 with TRBJ2-2; the D gene could be TRBD1 or TRBD2 (7 bases each). V was shortened by 6 bases and J by 3 bases, with 11 bases between the two germline ends. The CDR3 extends over 14 amino acids. CDR1 and CDR2 (germline): SGHAT, FQNNGV. CDR3 sequence: CASRAGGDTGELFF. CDR3 nucleotides: TGTGCCAGCAGGGCAGGGGGGGACACCGGGGAGCTGTTTTTT. The full variable domain, in which reference TRBV11-2 and TRBJ2-2 provide the parts outside the CDR3, is EAGVAQSPRYKIIEKRQSVAFWCNPISGHATLYWYQQILGQGPKLLIQFQNNGVVDDSQLPKDRFSAERLKGVDSTLKIQPAKLEDSAVYLCASRAGGDTGELFFGEGSRLTVL.

V gene TRBV20-1 combines with J gene TRBJ2-7; TRBD1 aligns across 8 bases. Trimming cost V 4 bases and J 5 bases; bases outside gene matches: 4. Germline V gene lookup returns CDR1 DFQATT and CDR2 SNEGSKA (reference sequence). The CDR3 totals 12 residues. This CDR3 reads CSAMDRADEQYF. CDR3 DNA sequence: TGCAGTGCTATGGACAGGGCGGACGAGCAGTACTTC.

Ten or more counts support this clonotype. The rearrangement links TRBV3-1 to TRBJ1-1; tentative D call: TRBD1 (5 bases). The germline V gene has CDR1 LGHDT and CDR2 YNNKEL (reference sequence). This CDR3 spans 14 amino acids. V dropped 3 bases and J dropped 7 bases, with 15 bases sitting between them. Here the CDR3 DNA reads TGTGCCAGCAGCCATGAAGGGACTTCCTATGAAGCTTTCTTT. Translation gives CASSHEGTSYEAFF. The full variable domain, rest sourced from reference TRBV3-1 and TRBJ1-1, is DTAVSQTPKYLVTQMGNDKSIKCEQNLGHDTMYWYKQDSKKFLKIMFSYNNKELIINETVPNRFSPKSPDKAHLNLHINSLELGDSAVYFCASSHEGTSYEAFFGQGTRLTVV.

This clonotype was picked up many times. The J gene is TRBJ1-4, the V gene TRBV29-1, with 11 bases identical to TRBD1. The germline V gene has CDR1 SQVTM and CDR2 ANQGSEA. The CDR3 runs 15 residues. V gave up 4 bases and J gave up 6 bases; unmatched junction bases: 7. The CDR3 loop is CSVGTGGAGDEKLFF. DNA for the CDR3: TGCAGCGTTGGGACAGGGGGCGCGGGGGATGAAAAACTGTTTTTT.